This T cell receptor beta chain was identified during a study of response to subunit inactivated influenza vaccine. Concerning this clonotype itself: Its specificity is unknown.

Findings and limits, study-wide: The authors proposed limited new T cell recruitment per seasonal influenza vaccination.

One entry per CDR3 protein, called by TCRdb with MiXCR from the RT-PCR reads. Of 400,000 to 650,000 distinct CDR3 sequences detected, 6% to 9% appear once; the ten largest clones hold roughly 14%. The V segment lost 4 bases and the J segment 10 bases; nucleotides outside the gene matches: 10. The CDR3 has 15 amino acids. The V gene's germline CDR1 is SGHRS and CDR2 YFSETQ. The material sequenced was PBMCs from blood, taken less than 30 months after vaccination. This chain uses TRBV5-1 with TRBJ1-4, with 10 bases aligning to TRBD1. The clonotype originates from a man aged 50 to 69 who received an inactivated influenza vaccine. CDR3 loop: CASSGTGDLQGKLFF. For the CDR3, the DNA is TGCGCCAGCAGCGGGACAGGGGACCTTCAGGGAAAACTGTTTTTT.